A selection of T cell receptor beta chains follows, all from one sample in a study of blood T cell repertoires in COVID-19. The table came from immunoSEQ multiplex PCR; TCRdb's copy has only in-frame clones and leaves some out. Of 470,000 or so clones listed, 75% to 90% are singletons. Sequenced: peripheral blood. The receptors stem from a woman in her 30s with acute or convalescent COVID-19. CDR3s include the opening cysteine and the closing phenylalanine or tryptophan. The order of the fields is J gene, V gene, clone size, D gene, CDR3 DNA, CDR3 protein. D genes are given only for firm matches. Rows may omit the clone size; those that give it use once, few, many or a size class.

TRBJ1-2,TRBV7-9,-,-,TGTGCCAGCGGACAGTCTCAAGATGGCTACACCTTC,CASGQSQDGYTF
TRBJ2-5,TRBV19,-,TRBD1,TGTGCCAGTAGCATTCTAGTCCCGGGACAGGGAAAACAAGAGACCCAGTACTTC,CASSILVPGQGKQETQYF
TRBJ2-1,TRBV29-1,-,TRBD2,TGCAGCGTCCCCGGGACTAGCGGGGGGCGCAATGAGCAGTTCTTC,CSVPGTSGGRNEQFF
TRBJ1-2,TRBV24-1,-,-,TGTGCCACCAGTGACACTAAGGGAGGTGGCTACACCTTC,CATSDTKGGGYTF
TRBJ1-5,TRBV19,-,TRBD1,TGTGCCAGTACCCCGGACAGGGGTGATCAGCCCCAGCATTTT,CASTPDRGDQPQHF
TRBJ2-5,TRBV3-1/TRBV3-2,-,-,TGTGCCAGCAGCTTGAGAGGGCCGTCCCAAGAGACCCAGTACTTC,CASSLRGPSQETQYF
TRBJ2-1,TRBV19,-,TRBD1,TGTGCCAGTAGTATAGGGACAGGGAATGAGCAGTTCTTC,CASSIGTGNEQFF
TRBJ1-2,TRBV6-5,-,-,TGTGCCAGCAGTAAATTACAGGGTGGTAAAGGCTACACCTTC,CASSKLQGGKGYTF
TRBJ2-5,TRBV7-2,-,-,TGTGCCAGCAGCTCGCGGGTCCAAGAGACCCAGTACTTC,CASSSRVQETQYF
TRBJ2-1,TRBV5-4,-,TRBD1,TGTGCCAGCAGCCACCTGAGAGACAGGGATAATGAGCAGTTCTTC,CASSHLRDRDNEQFF
TRBJ1-1,TRBV9,-,-,TGTGCCAGCAGCTTCAGAGGGACATTGAACACTGAAGCTTTCTTT,CASSFRGTLNTEAFF
TRBJ1-2,TRBV4-1,-,-,TGCGCCAGCAGCCAAGCCCCAGGGACTGGCTATGGCTACACCTTC,CASSQAPGTGYGYTF
TRBJ2-2,TRBV5-1,-,-,TGCGCCAGCAGCTTCAGGGGACAGAACACCGGGGAGCTGTTTTTT,CASSFRGQNTGELFF
TRBJ1-4,TRBV27,-,-,TGTGCCAGCAAGGAGGGCAGGGTGAGAGAAAAACTGTTTTTT,CASKEGRVREKLFF
TRBJ1-6,TRBV15,-,-,TGTGCCACCAGCAGAGTCATCGGGGTCAGCTCCTATAATTCACCCCTCCACTTT,CATSRVIGVSSYNSPLHF
TRBJ2-7,TRBV30,-,-,TGTGCCTGGAGTGTACTAGGGCAGACAAGCCCCTACGAGCAGTACTTC,CAWSVLGQTSPYEQYF
TRBJ2-3,TRBV2,-,-,TGTGCCAGCAGTACAAGACTCCCGCAGTATTTT,CASSTRLPQYF
TRBJ2-5,TRBV9,-,-,TGTGCCAGCAGCGTAGGTGGGTCCACTTCAGGGACCCAGTACTTC,CASSVGGSTSGTQYF
TRBJ1-2,TRBV5-1,-,TRBD1,TGCGCCAGCAGCTCCGGGACAGGGGGTTATGGCTACACCTTC,CASSSGTGGYGYTF
TRBJ1-2,TRBV30,once,-,TGTGCCTGGATGGGTCTCGGGAGAGACTTTAACTATGGCTACACCTTC,CAWMGLGRDFNYGYTF
TRBJ2-3,TRBV7-6,-,TRBD2,TGTGCCAGCAGCGTTTCTAGCGGGGGTACCGCGGATACGCAGTATTTT,CASSVSSGGTADTQYF
TRBJ2-1,TRBV7-8,-,TRBD1,TGTGCCAGCAGCTTAGTACGGGGCCGGGACAGGGGGTCCAATGAGCAGTTCTTC,CASSLVRGRDRGSNEQFF
TRBJ2-3,TRBV28,-,TRBD2,TGTGCCAGCAGTTTCCCCTTAAGCGGGGGGGCAGATACGCAGTATTTT,CASSFPLSGGADTQYF
TRBJ2-1,TRBV10-2,once,TRBD2,TGCGCCAGCAGTCCTAGCGGGGGAGGTTACAATGAGCAGTTCTTC,CASSPSGGGYNEQFF
TRBJ2-3,TRBV3-1/TRBV3-2,-,-,TGTGCCAGCCAAGGCAGGGAAACAGATACGCAGTATTTT,CASQGRETDTQYF
TRBJ1-1,TRBV6-5,-,-,TGTGCCAGCAGTTACGTCCAGGGCCGTGAGAACACTGAAGCTTTCTTT,CASSYVQGRENTEAFF
TRBJ2-1,TRBV7-9,-,-,TGTGCCAGCAGCCGCGGCCGATTGGCCAAATACAATGAGCAGTTCTTC,CASSRGRLAKYNEQFF
TRBJ1-3,TRBV12-2,-,-,TGTGCAAGTCGCTTAGGGGCGGGGTCTTTGCCCCCTGGAAACACCATATATTTT,CASRLGAGSLPPGNTIYF
TRBJ1-2,TRBV5-6,-,TRBD1,TGTGCCAGCAGCACCGGGACAGGGACCTATGGCTACACCTTC,CASSTGTGTYGYTF
TRBJ1-4,TRBV7-2,-,-,TGTGCCAGCAGCTTCCGCAGATCTAATGAAAAACTGTTTTTT,CASSFRRSNEKLFF
TRBJ2-5,TRBV6-5,-,TRBD2,TGTGCCAGCTCGGGGGGGTCGGTAGTTGGGGAGACCCAGTACTTC,CASSGGSVVGETQYF
TRBJ1-1,TRBV5-4,-,TRBD1,TGTGCCAGCAGCTATACCATTAGGACAGGTGAAGCTTTCTTT,CASSYTIRTGEAFF
TRBJ2-1,TRBV10-1,-,TRBD1,TGCGCCAGCAATGAGGCGAGGGGACAGGGGTACAATGAGCAGTTCTTC,CASNEARGQGYNEQFF
TRBJ2-5,TRBV11-3,-,-,TGTGCCAGCAGCCCACTACCTTTGACCCAGTACTTC,CASSPLPLTQYF
TRBJ2-7,TRBV2,-,-,TGTGCCAGCAGTGATTGGCTCTTTGGGAGGGGACAAGCTTACGAGCAGTACTTC,CASSDWLFGRGQAYEQYF
TRBJ2-5,TRBV5-1,-,TRBD2,TGCGCCAGCAGCTTTGTACCCGGGACTAGCGGGGGAGAACGTCGAGAGACCCAGTACTTC,CASSFVPGTSGGERRETQYF
TRBJ1-5,TRBV19,-,TRBD1,TGTGCCAGTAGTCCCGGACAGGGGGGAAATCAGCCCCAGCATTTT,CASSPGQGGNQPQHF
TRBJ2-1,TRBV19,-,-,TGTGCCAGTAGTATAGGGTCAGATGAGCAGTTCTTC,CASSIGSDEQFF
TRBJ2-7,TRBV30,few,TRBD1,TGTGCCGGGAAAGCGACAGGGTGGGGTCTCGAGCAGTACTTC,CAGKATGWGLEQYF
TRBJ2-5,TRBV27,-,-,TGTGCCAGCAGTCTTACAACAGGGCCCCAAGAGACCCAGTACTTC,CASSLTTGPQETQYF